Below, 32 T cell receptor beta chains from the same sample are listed, as sequenced in a study of blood T cell repertoires in COVID-19 (dated by TCRdb to 2020 to 2021). The library was made by the immunoSEQ multiplex PCR assay. In TCRdb, the immuneACCESS table is reduced to in-frame sequences with V and J assigned. These tables do not hold every clone; where another copy was compared, an unresolved V gene accounts for under half, and the others remain unexplained. In all, the sample holds 200,000 to 250,000 clones, and 82% of those were seen once. 3.6% of the sample lies in the top ten. The sequenced sample consisted of peripheral blood. Source of these receptors: a woman of 80 years or more with acute or convalescent COVID-19.

This clone was counted between two and nine times. The J gene is TRBJ2-7, the V gene TRBV4-1; D gene uncertain. This CDR3 is built from 14 residues. Looked up from germline, CDR1 is MGHRA and CDR2 is YSYEKL. V gave up 0 bases and J gave up 3 bases, with 9 bases separating them. The CDR3 region has the DNA TGCGCCAGCAGCCAAGATGCGGCATTCTACGAGCAGTACTTC. This translates into CASSQDAAFYEQYF.

The chain employs TRBV15 and TRBJ2-7, with D possibly matching TRBD1 (5 bases). The V gene lost 3 bases and the J gene lost 6 bases, with 15 bases spanning the gap. This CDR3 has 14 residues. CDR1 and CDR2 (germline): LNHNV, YYDKDF (reference sequence). The CDR3 nucleotides are TGTGCCACCAGCAGTAAGCCAGGGTGGCGCGAGCAGTACTTC. Protein product: CATSSKPGWREQYF.

The gene calls are TRBV12-3 or TRBV12-4 and TRBJ1-2; D is unclear. The CDR3 covers 13 residues. V was clipped by 5 bases and J by 4 bases, with 11 bases between them. The CDR3 spells CASSRTGGYGYTF. The CDR3 region has the DNA TGTGCCAGCAGTCGCACCGGTGGCTATGGCTACACCTTC.

With respect to this clone: The sample holds other DNA sequences that translate to the same CDR3. The V gene is TRBV3-1 (or the pseudogene TRBV3-2), the J gene TRBJ1-1, with D possibly TRBD1 on 5 matching bases. The CDR3 has 14 amino acids. Germline loops: CDR1 LGHDT, CDR2 YNNKEL (reference sequence). The V end lost 0 bases, the J end lost 3 bases, and 8 bases lay between the germline ends. The CDR3 loop reads CASSQESRDTEAFF. The DNA of the CDR3 is TGTGCCAGCAGCCAAGAGTCCAGGGACACTGAAGCTTTCTTT.

The chain links TRBV5-4 to TRBJ2-5, with a tentative D call TRBD1 (6 bases). Germline V gives CDR1 SGHNT, CDR2 YYREEE (reference sequence). Trimming took off 4 bases at V and 4 bases at J, with 17 bases between the two ends. This CDR3 has 15 residues. CDR3 amino acids: CASSKGDSSRETQYF. CDR3 bases: TGTGCCAGCAGCAAGGGGGATTCGAGTCGAGAGACCCAGTACTTC.

The chain carries TRBV20-1 and TRBJ1-1, with 7 bases identical to TRBD1. Germline CDR1 DFQATT, CDR2 SNEGSKA (reference sequence). The J segment lost 5 bases and the V segment lost 3 bases, leaving 9 bases of the junction unmatched. The CDR3 has 14 residues. CDR3 residues: CSASQRGRGTEAFF. The CDR3 nucleotides read TGCAGTGCTAGTCAGAGGGGGCGTGGGACTGAAGCTTTCTTT.

This clone showed up just once. J is TRBJ1-1 and V is TRBV21-1; the DNA was not compared with TRBD1, the D call given in the table. TRBV21-1 is a pseudogene locus. CDR3 size: 19 residues. The CDR3 region has the DNA TGTGCCAGCAGCAAAGGGGTTGGGGGCAGGGGGTATTTTCACACTGAAGCTTTCTTT. Protein: CASSKGVGGRGYFHTEAFF.

The V call is TRBV11-2, the J call TRBJ2-5, with D possibly matching TRBD2 (5 bases). The V gene lost 4 bases and the J gene lost 4 bases, with 16 bases spanning the gap. The V gene's germline CDR1 is SGHAT and CDR2 FQNNGV. The CDR3 is 15 amino acids. The CDR3 sequence is CASSSIPSISETQYF. The CDR3 region has the DNA TGTGCCAGCAGCTCTATACCTAGCATCTCAGAGACCCAGTACTTC.

Here the CDR3 reads CASSYPGQYEQYF. The CDR3 nucleotides read TGTGCCAGCAGTTACCCGGGACAGTACGAGCAGTACTTC. The chain links TRBV6-2 or TRBV6-3 to TRBJ2-7, with 7 bases aligning to TRBD1. This CDR3 has 13 amino acids. Losses at the gene ends were 2 bases for V and 4 bases for J; bases not matched to a gene: 2. Germline-derived CDR1 and CDR2 are MNHEY and SVGEGT.

The chain couples TRBV5-1 to TRBJ2-2, with 7 bases that match TRBD1. The CDR3 is 15 residues long. The junction had 6 bases not matched to a gene; V was cut back by 2 bases and J by 5 bases. The germline CDR1 and CDR2 sequences are SGHRS and YFSETQ. CDR3 protein: CASSFQGEGTGELFF. CDR3 sequence (DNA): TGCGCCAGCAGCTTTCAGGGGGAAGGTACCGGGGAGCTGTTTTTT. Filled out from reference TRBV5-1 and TRBJ2-2, the complete variable domain reads KAGVTQTPRYLIKTRGQQVTLSCSPISGHRSVSWYQQTPGQGLQFLFEYFSETQRNKGNFPGRFSGRQFSNSRSEMNVSTLELGDSALYLCASSFQGEGTGELFFGEGSRLTVL.

The CDR3 loop is CATSRGGTMGGETQYF. The CDR3 bases are TGTGCCACCAGCAGAGGGGGGACAATGGGCGGCGAGACCCAGTACTTC. This chain joins TRBV15 and TRBJ2-5; weak D call: TRBD1 (6 bases). V lost 1 base, J lost 5 bases, and 17 bases lay in between. In germline, CDR1 is LNHNV, CDR2 YYDKDF (reference sequence). The CDR3 runs to 16 residues. Complete variable domain (other parts from reference TRBV15 and TRBJ2-5): DAMVIQNPRYQVTQFGKPVTLSCSQTLNHNVMYWYQQKSSQAPKLLFHYYDKDFNNEADTPDNFQSRRPNTSFCFLDIRSPGLGDTAMYLCATSRGGTMGGETQYFGPGTRLLVL.

V is TRBV19 and J is TRBJ1-2; 7 nucleotides line up with TRBD1. Trimming removed 3 bases from V and 8 bases from J; junction bases left unmatched: 3. Germline V gene sequence: CDR1 LNHDA, CDR2 SQIVND (reference sequence). CDR3 length: 12 amino acids. The CDR3 DNA is TGTGCCAGTAGTATCGACAGGGTCGGCTACACCTTC. Its translation: CASSIDRVGYTF.

A few counts support this clone. This chain uses TRBV19 with TRBJ1-2; TRBD1 matches at 7 bases. Trimming at V came to 6 bases and at J to 4 bases, leaving 5 bases not matched to a gene. Germline V CDR1 and CDR2: LNHDA, SQIVND (reference sequence). This CDR3 region has 13 residues. The CDR3: CASSVDRAYGYTF. DNA of the CDR3: TGTGCCAGTAGCGTTGACAGGGCCTATGGCTACACCTTC. Complete variable domain (other parts from reference TRBV19 and TRBJ1-2): DGGITQSPKYLFRKEGQNVTLSCEQNLNHDAMYWYRQDPGQGLRLIYYSQIVNDFQKGDIAEGYSVSREKKESFPLTVTSAQKNPTAFYLCASSVDRAYGYTFGSGTRLTVV.

The chain employs TRBV7-7 and TRBJ1-3; D not certain. The CDR3 consists of 15 residues. Germline assignment: CDR1 SSHAT and CDR2 FNYEAQ (reference sequence). V was trimmed by 0 bases and J by 6 bases, leaving 12 bases between them. CDR3 DNA sequence: TGTGCCAGCAGCTTAGCGGGCTTAGGTGAAAACACCATATATTTT. Translated: CASSLAGLGENTIYF.

This clone turned up a few times. The chain links TRBV10-3 to TRBJ1-3; 7 bases line up with TRBD1. The V and J ends lost 5 bases and 4 bases, in that order; junction bases with no gene match: 2. The CDR3 contains 13 residues. The V gene's germline CDR1 is ENHRY and CDR2 SYGVKD. CDR3 nucleotides: TGTGCCATCAGTCCGGGACAGGGAAACACCATATATTTT. Protein sequence: CAISPGQGNTIYF.

The chain links TRBV27 to TRBJ2-3; 8 nucleotides align to TRBD2. Germline assignment: CDR1 MNHEY and CDR2 SMNVEV (reference sequence). V shed 3 bases, J shed 4 bases, and the junction held 6 bases outside the gene matches. The CDR3 has 15 residues. Here the CDR3 DNA reads TGTGCCAGCAGTTTCTTGCGGGGGGTAGCAGATACGCAGTATTTT. Protein: CASSFLRGVADTQYF.

The chain is built from TRBV11-2 and TRBJ1-1; 8 bases are a match to TRBD1. Germline V gene sequence: CDR1 SGHAT, CDR2 FQNNGV. V shed 4 bases, J shed 6 bases, and the junction held 4 bases outside the gene matches. The CDR3 covers 13 residues. The CDR3 here is CASSYRGTAEAFF. The CDR3 DNA sequence: TGTGCCAGCAGCTACAGGGGGACGGCTGAAGCTTTCTTT. Drawing the rest from reference TRBV11-2 and TRBJ1-1, the complete variable domain is EAGVAQSPRYKIIEKRQSVAFWCNPISGHATLYWYQQILGQGPKLLIQFQNNGVVDDSQLPKDRFSAERLKGVDSTLKIQPAKLEDSAVYLCASSYRGTAEAFFGQGTRLTVV.

V and J are TRBV9 and TRBJ1-1; D is unresolved. This CDR3 spans 15 amino acids. The germline V gene encodes CDR1 SGDLS and CDR2 YYNGEE. Trimming stripped 4 bases from V and 0 bases from J, with 13 bases between. The CDR3 DNA sequence: TGTGCCAGCAGCCCCCAGACCGGGATGAACACTGAAGCTTTCTTT. Encoded protein: CASSPQTGMNTEAFF.

This clone has a single count. In nucleotides, the CDR3 is TGTGCCAGCAGCTTAGGTCAGACAACAGATACGCAGTATTTT. This gives the protein CASSLGQTTDTQYF. This chain connects TRBV7-9 to TRBJ2-3; D not resolved. The CDR3 totals 14 residues. CDR1 and CDR2 (germline): SEHNR, FQNEAQ (reference sequence). V dropped 1 base and J dropped 3 bases, with 8 bases sitting between them. The full variable domain, in which reference TRBV7-9 and TRBJ2-3 provide the parts outside the CDR3, is DTGVSQNPRHKITKRGQNVTFRCDPISEHNRLYWYRQTLGQGPEFLTYFQNEAQLEKSRLLSDRFSAERPKGSFSTLEIQRTEQGDSAMYLCASSLGQTTDTQYFGPGTRLTVL.

V gene TRBV7-9 combines with J gene TRBJ1-2; 8 bases agree with TRBD1. The CDR3 runs to 13 residues. Germline V gene data show CDR1 as SEHNR and CDR2 as FQNEAQ (reference sequence). Trimming at V came to 3 bases and at J to 5 bases, leaving 2 bases not matched to a gene. The CDR3 loop reads CASSLTGEYGYTF. The CDR3 DNA reads TGTGCCAGCAGCTTGACAGGGGAATATGGCTACACCTTC.

V gene TRBV25-1 combines with J gene TRBJ1-1, with 10 bases matching TRBD1. The CDR3 runs 15 residues. Per germline, CDR1 MGHDK and CDR2 SYGVNS. V trimming: 6 bases; J trimming: 4 bases; junction bases outside the gene matches: 8. For the CDR3, the DNA is TGTGCCAGCAGGAAGGGGACAGGGGTAATCACTGAAGCTTTCTTT. Translating gives CASRKGTGVITEAFF.

On this clone: Relative to the germline gene, one junction end is altered; a read error may explain this. V usage is TRBV7-3 and J usage is TRBJ1-2, with D tentatively TRBD1 (5 bases). Germline V CDR1 and CDR2: SGHTA, FQGTGA. This CDR3 is 13 amino acids long. DNA of the CDR3: TGTGCCAGCAGCATAACCGCAGGGTCCGGCTACACCTTC. Amino acids: CASSITAGSGYTF.

CDR3: CASSPDSNYGYTF. The CDR3 DNA sequence: TGTGCCAGCAGCCCCGACTCTAACTATGGCTACACCTTC. The chain carries TRBV5-4 and TRBJ1-2; no definite D call. Germline CDR1 reads SGHNT; CDR2 reads YYREEE (reference sequence). The CDR3 is 13 residues long. V was clipped by 4 bases and J by 0 bases, with 7 bases between them.

The V gene is TRBV7-9, the J gene TRBJ2-3; the match to TRBD1 covers 8 bases. V was clipped by 3 bases and J by 1 base; unmatched bases: 3. Germline lookup yields CDR1 SEHNR and CDR2 FQNEAQ (reference sequence). The CDR3 consists of 15 residues. The CDR3 region has the DNA TGTGCCAGCAGCTTTGGACAGGGAGGCACAGATACGCAGTATTTT. Translating it yields CASSFGQGGTDTQYF.

This clone was observed a few times. The chain combines TRBV11-2 with TRBJ1-2; D unresolved. Germline CDR1 and CDR2: SGHAT and FQNNGV. Trimming removed 5 bases at V and 1 base at J, with 8 bases between. The CDR3 consists of 13 residues. This chain's CDR3 is CASSEQLNYGYTF. DNA of the CDR3: TGTGCCAGCAGCGAACAGCTTAACTATGGCTACACCTTC.

The rearrangement joins TRBV9 to TRBJ2-1, with a tentative D call TRBD1 (5 bases). The ends were cut back, 7 bases at V and 4 bases at J, with 15 bases in the middle. Germline V CDR1 and CDR2: SGDLS, YYNGEE. The CDR3 totals 14 residues. The CDR3 is CASSTTGQYNEQFF. Written as DNA, the CDR3 is TGTGCCAGCTCGACCACAGGTCAATACAATGAGCAGTTCTTC.

This clone was observed a single time. The V and J genes are TRBV6-5 and TRBJ1-1, with TRBD1 identical over 8 bases. The CDR3 extends over 15 amino acids. Germline trimming cut 4 bases from V and 4 bases from J; bases unmatched to any gene: 8. Looked up from germline, CDR1 is MNHEY and CDR2 is SVGAGI. CDR3 bases: TGTGCCAGCAGTTCAGGGGGCCTAGGGGCCACTGAAGCTTTCTTT. This codes for CASSSGGLGATEAFF.

In this sample, this clone turned up once. CDR3 sequence: CAISLGGTDTQYF. The CDR3, as DNA: TGTGCCATCAGTCTGGGCGGCACAGATACGCAGTATTTT. The rearrangement joins TRBV10-3 to TRBJ2-3, with D unresolved. The V end was cut by 5 bases, the J end by 1 base, with 7 bases between. This CDR3 region has 13 residues. The germline CDR1 and CDR2 sequences are ENHRY and SYGVKD.

The rearrangement uses TRBV3-1 (or the pseudogene TRBV3-2) and TRBJ1-4; weak D call: TRBD1 (5 bases). V was trimmed by 0 bases and J by 8 bases, leaving 10 bases between them. Germline lookup yields CDR1 LGHDT and CDR2 YNNKEL (reference sequence). The CDR3 is 14 residues long. The CDR3 reads CASSQDREYEKLFF. The CDR3 DNA is TGTGCCAGCAGCCAAGACAGGGAATACGAAAAACTGTTTTTT.

Comments on this clone: No DNA is shown, since the ends of the CDR3 on it are uncertain; the CDR3 is the one TCRdb lists. The chain carries TRBV9 and TRBJ1-5; TRBD1 is the table's D call, not checked against the DNA. The CDR3 sequence runs 12 residues, both termini included. Germline loops: CDR1 SGDLS, CDR2 YYNGEE. The CDR3: CASSEWGQGIHF.

This clone was observed a few times. The chain employs TRBV28 and TRBJ2-1; 9 bases are shared with TRBD1. The V gene's germline CDR1 is MDHEN and CDR2 SYDVKM. V shed 6 bases and J 1 base; nucleotides not matched to a gene: 4. The length of the CDR3 is 15 residues. CDR3 loop: CASRSGQGSYNEQFF. CDR3 in DNA: TGTGCCAGCAGATCGGGACAGGGATCCTACAATGAGCAGTTCTTC. The full variable domain, completed using reference TRBV28 and TRBJ2-1, is DVKVTQSSRYLVKRTGEKVFLECVQDMDHENMFWYRQDPGLGLRLIYFSYDVKMKEKGDIPEGYSVSREKKERFSLILESASTNQTSMYLCASRSGQGSYNEQFFGPGTRLTVL.

The chain is built from TRBV7-9 and TRBJ1-6; 8 bases are a match to TRBD1. Germline trimming cut 5 bases from V and 11 bases from J; bases unmatched to any gene: 5. The CDR3 loop spans 13 amino acids. The V gene's germline CDR1 is SEHNR and CDR2 FQNEAQ (reference sequence). This chain's CDR3 is CASSPGQGPPLHF. The CDR3 DNA reads as TGTGCCAGCAGCCCCGGACAGGGTCCACCCCTCCACTTT.